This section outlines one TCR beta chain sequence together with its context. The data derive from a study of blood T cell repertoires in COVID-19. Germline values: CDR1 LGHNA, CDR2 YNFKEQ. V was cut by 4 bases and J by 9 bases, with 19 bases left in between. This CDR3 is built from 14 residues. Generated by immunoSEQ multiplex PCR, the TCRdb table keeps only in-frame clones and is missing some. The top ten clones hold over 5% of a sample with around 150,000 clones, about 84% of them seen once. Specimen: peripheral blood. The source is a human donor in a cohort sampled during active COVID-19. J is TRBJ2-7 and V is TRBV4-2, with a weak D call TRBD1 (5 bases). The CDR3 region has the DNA TGTGCCAGCAGCCGGGGCGGTGAAACCGAGCGGCAGTACTTC. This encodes CASSRGGETERQYF.